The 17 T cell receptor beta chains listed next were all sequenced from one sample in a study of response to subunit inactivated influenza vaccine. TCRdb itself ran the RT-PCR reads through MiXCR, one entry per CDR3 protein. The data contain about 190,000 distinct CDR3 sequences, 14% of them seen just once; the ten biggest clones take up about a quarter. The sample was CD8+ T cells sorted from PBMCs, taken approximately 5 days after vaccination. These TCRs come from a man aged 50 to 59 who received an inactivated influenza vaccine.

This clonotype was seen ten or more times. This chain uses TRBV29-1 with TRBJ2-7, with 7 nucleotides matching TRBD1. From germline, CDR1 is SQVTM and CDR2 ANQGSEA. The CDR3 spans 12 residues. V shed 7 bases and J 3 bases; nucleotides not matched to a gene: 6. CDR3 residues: CSAGTESYEQYF. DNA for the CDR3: TGCAGCGCCGGGACAGAGAGCTACGAGCAGTACTTC.

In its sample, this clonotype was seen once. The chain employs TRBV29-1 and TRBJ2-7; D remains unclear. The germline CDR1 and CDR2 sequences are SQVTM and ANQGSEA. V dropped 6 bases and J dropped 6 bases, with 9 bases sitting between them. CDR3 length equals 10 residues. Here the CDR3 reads CSVEWGEQYF. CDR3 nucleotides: TGCAGCGTCGAATGGGGCGAGCAGTACTTC.

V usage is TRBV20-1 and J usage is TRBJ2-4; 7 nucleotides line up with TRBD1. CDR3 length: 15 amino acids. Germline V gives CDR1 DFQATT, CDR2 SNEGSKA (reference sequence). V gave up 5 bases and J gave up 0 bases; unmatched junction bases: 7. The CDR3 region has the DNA TGCAGTGCTTCGGACAGGCGATTAGCCAAAAACATTCAGTACTTC. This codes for CSASDRRLAKNIQYF.

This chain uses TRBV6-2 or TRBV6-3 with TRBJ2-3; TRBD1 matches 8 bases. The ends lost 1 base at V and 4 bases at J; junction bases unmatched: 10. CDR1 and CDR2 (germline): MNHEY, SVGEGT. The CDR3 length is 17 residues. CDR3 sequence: CASSYYRTGWGPDTQYF. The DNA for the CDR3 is TGTGCCAGCAGTTACTACCGGACAGGGTGGGGTCCAGATACGCAGTATTTT.

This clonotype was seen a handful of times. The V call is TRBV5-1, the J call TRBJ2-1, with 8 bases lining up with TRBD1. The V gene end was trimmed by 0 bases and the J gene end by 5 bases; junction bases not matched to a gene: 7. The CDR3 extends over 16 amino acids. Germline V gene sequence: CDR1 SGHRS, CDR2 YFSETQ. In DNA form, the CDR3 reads TGCGCCAGCAGCTTGGAGGCTGGACAGGGCGACAATGAGCAGTTCTTC. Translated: CASSLEAGQGDNEQFF.

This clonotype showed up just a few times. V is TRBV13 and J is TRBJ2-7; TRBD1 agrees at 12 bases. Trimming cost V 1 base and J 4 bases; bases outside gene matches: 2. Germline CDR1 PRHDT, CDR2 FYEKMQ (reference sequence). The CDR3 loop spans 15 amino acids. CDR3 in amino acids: CASSLVGQGAYEQYF. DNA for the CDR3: TGTGCCAGCAGCTTAGTGGGACAGGGGGCGTACGAGCAGTACTTC.

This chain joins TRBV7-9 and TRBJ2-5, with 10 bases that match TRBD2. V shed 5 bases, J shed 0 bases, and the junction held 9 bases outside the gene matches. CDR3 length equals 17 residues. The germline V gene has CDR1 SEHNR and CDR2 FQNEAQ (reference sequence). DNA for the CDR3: TGTGCCAGCAGCCTTACTCAAGCGGGGGGGAACCAAGAGACCCAGTACTTC. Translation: CASSLTQAGGNQETQYF.

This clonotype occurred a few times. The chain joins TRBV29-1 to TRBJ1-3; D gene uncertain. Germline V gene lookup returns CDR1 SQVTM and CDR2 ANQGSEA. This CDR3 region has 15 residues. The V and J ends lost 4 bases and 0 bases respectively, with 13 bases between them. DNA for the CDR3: TGCAGCGTTGTTCGCGGTTATGGCTCTGGAAACACCATATATTTT. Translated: CSVVRGYGSGNTIYF. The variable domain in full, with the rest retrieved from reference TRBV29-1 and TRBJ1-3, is SAVISQKPSRDICQRGTSLTIQCQVDSQVTMMFWYRQQPGQSLTLIATANQGSEATYESGFVIDKFPISRPNLTFSTLTVSNMSPEDSSIYLCSVVRGYGSGNTIYFGEGSWLTVV.

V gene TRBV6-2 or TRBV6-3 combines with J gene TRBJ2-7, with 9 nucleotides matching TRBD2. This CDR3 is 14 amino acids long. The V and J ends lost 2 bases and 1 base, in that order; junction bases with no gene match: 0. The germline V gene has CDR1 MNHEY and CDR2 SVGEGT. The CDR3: CASSYLAGSYEQYF. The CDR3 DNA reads TGTGCCAGCAGTTACCTAGCGGGGTCCTACGAGCAGTACTTC.

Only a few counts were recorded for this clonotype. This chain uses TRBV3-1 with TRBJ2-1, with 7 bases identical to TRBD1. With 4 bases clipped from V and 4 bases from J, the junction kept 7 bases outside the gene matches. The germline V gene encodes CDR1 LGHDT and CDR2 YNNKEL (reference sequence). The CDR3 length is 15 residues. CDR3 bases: TGTGCCAGCAGCCCGACGGCGACAGGGTACAATGAGCAGTTCTTC. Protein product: CASSPTATGYNEQFF.

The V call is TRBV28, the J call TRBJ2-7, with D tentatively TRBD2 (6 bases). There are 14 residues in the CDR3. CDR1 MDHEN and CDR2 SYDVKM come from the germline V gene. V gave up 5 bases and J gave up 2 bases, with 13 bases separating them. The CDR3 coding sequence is TGTGCCAGCAGTGAGAAGGAGGGCCCCTACGAGCAGTACTTC. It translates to CASSEKEGPYEQYF.

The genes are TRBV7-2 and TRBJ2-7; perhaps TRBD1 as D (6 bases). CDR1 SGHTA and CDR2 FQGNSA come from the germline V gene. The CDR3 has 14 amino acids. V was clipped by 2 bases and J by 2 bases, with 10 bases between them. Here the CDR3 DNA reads TGTGCCAGCAGCTTAACAGGGCCTCCCTACGAGCAGTACTTC. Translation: CASSLTGPPYEQYF.

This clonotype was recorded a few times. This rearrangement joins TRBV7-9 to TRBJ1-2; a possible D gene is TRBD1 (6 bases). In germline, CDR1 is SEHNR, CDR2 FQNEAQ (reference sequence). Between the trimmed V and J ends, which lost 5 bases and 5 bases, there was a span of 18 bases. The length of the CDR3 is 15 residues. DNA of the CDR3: TGTGCCAGCAGCCCCCCCGGCCAGGGGACTTATGGCTACACCTTC. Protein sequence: CASSPPGQGTYGYTF.

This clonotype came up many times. The CDR3 is CASSSRLAGAPYAANTQYF. The CDR3 nucleotides are TGCGCCAGCAGCTCCAGACTAGCGGGGGCCCCTTATGCTGCTAATACGCAGTATTTT. The chain links TRBV5-1 to TRBJ2-3; 12 bases are shared with TRBD2. The CDR3 runs 19 residues. V lost 3 bases to trimming and J lost 7 bases; unmatched junction nucleotides: 18. Germline CDR1 and CDR2: SGHRS and YFSETQ.

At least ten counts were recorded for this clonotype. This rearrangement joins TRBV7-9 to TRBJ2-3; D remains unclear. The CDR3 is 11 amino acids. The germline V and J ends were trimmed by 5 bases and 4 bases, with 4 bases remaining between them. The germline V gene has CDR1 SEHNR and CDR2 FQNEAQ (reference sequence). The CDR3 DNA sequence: TGTGCCAGCAGCAAACCAGATACGCAGTATTTT. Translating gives CASSKPDTQYF.

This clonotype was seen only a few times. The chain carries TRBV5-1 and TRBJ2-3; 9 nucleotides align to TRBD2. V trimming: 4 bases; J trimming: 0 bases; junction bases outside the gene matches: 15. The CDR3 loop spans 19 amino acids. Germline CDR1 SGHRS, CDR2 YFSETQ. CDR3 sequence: CASSGGGLAGIPSTDTQYF. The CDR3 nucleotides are TGCGCCAGCAGCGGGGGGGGCCTAGCGGGGATTCCTAGCACAGATACGCAGTATTTT.

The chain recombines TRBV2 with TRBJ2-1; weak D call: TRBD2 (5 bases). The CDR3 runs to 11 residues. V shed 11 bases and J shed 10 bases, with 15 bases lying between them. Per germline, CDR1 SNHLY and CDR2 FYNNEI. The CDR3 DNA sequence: TGTGCCTCACTAGTAAGCGGCGAGCAGTTCTTC. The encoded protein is CASLVSGEQFF.